Listed below are T cell receptor beta chains from one sample, sequenced in a study of shared clonotypes between healthy human individuals. The repertoire was sequenced with immunoSEQ multiplex PCR; TCRdb's copy has only in-frame clones and lacks some. The sample lists roughly 1 million clones, approximately 78% occurring once. What was sequenced was memory CD4+ T cells from PBMCs. The origin of the receptors is a man aged 18-30 years in good health. Some clones in this sample may be carry-over from other donors' samples. Each CDR3 is given with its conserved first and last residue. Each record gives: D gene, J gene, clone size, V gene, CDR3 DNA, CDR3 protein. The D gene is left open where the match is weak. Rows give clone size only sometimes, using once, few, many, or a class for an expanded clone.

d_gene: TRBD2; j_gene: TRBJ2-7; abundance: -; v_gene: TRBV4-2; CDR3nt: TGTGCCAGCAGCCAAGATGCTAGCGGGATCTACGAGCAGTACTTC; CDR3aa: CASSQDASGIYEQYF
d_gene: -; j_gene: TRBJ1-5; abundance: -; v_gene: TRBV6-5; CDR3nt: TGTGCCAGCAGTGTCCGGGACGGGCTCAGCCCCCAGCATTTT; CDR3aa: CASSVRDGLSPQHF
d_gene: -; j_gene: TRBJ2-5; abundance: -; v_gene: TRBV7-8; CDR3nt: TGTGCCAGCAGCTTAGAATGGCTAGATCAAGAGACCCAGTACTTC; CDR3aa: CASSLEWLDQETQYF
d_gene: -; j_gene: TRBJ1-2; abundance: once; v_gene: TRBV7-2; CDR3nt: TGTGCCAGCAGCACCGGGCGAGACTCCCCTGGCTACACCTTC; CDR3aa: CASSTGRDSPGYTF
d_gene: -; j_gene: TRBJ2-3; abundance: -; v_gene: TRBV4-2; CDR3nt: TGTGCCAGCAGCCCGGGGGAGGGGGCGGCAGATACGCAGTATTTT; CDR3aa: CASSPGEGAADTQYF
d_gene: -; j_gene: TRBJ2-3; abundance: -; v_gene: TRBV11-3; CDR3nt: TGTGCCAGCAGTCCCCCGAGCACAGATACGCAGTATTTT; CDR3aa: CASSPPSTDTQYF
d_gene: -; j_gene: TRBJ1-3; abundance: -; v_gene: TRBV9; CDR3nt: TGTGCCAGCAGCCCTTACGGAGCCCAGGATGGAGGAAACACCATATATTTT; CDR3aa: CASSPYGAQDGGNTIYF
d_gene: TRBD2; j_gene: TRBJ2-3; abundance: -; v_gene: TRBV7-8; CDR3nt: TGTGCCAGCAGCTCGTTAGCGGGTATGCAGACAGATACGCAGTATTTT; CDR3aa: CASSSLAGMQTDTQYF
d_gene: -; j_gene: TRBJ1-4; abundance: -; v_gene: TRBV7-2; CDR3nt: TGTGCCAGCAGCCGTAACCATAATGAAAAACTGTTTTTT; CDR3aa: CASSRNHNEKLFF
d_gene: -; j_gene: TRBJ1-1; abundance: -; v_gene: TRBV20-1; CDR3nt: TGCAGTGCTACGGCCCGCACTGAAGCTTTCTTT; CDR3aa: CSATARTEAFF
d_gene: TRBD1; j_gene: TRBJ2-4; abundance: -; v_gene: TRBV27; CDR3nt: TGTGCCAGCAGTTTATCGTTCCCAATAGATCCTGGGACAGGGGAAGCCAAAAACATTCAGTACTTC; CDR3aa: CASSLSFPIDPGTGEAKNIQYF
d_gene: TRBD2; j_gene: TRBJ2-5; abundance: -; v_gene: TRBV5-1; CDR3nt: TGCGCCAGCACACGAGAGGGAGGGCCAGGGGAGACCCAGTACTTC; CDR3aa: CASTREGGPGETQYF
d_gene: -; j_gene: TRBJ1-1; abundance: few; v_gene: TRBV30; CDR3nt: TGTGCCTCCACGAGGGTGGGGTTCTACACTGAAGCTTTCTTT; CDR3aa: CASTRVGFYTEAFF
d_gene: TRBD1; j_gene: TRBJ1-3; abundance: once; v_gene: TRBV7-8; CDR3nt: TGTGCCAGCAGCTTAGCGGAGGGGGCTAGATCTGGAAACACCATATATTTT; CDR3aa: CASSLAEGARSGNTIYF
d_gene: -; j_gene: TRBJ2-1; abundance: -; v_gene: TRBV10-3; CDR3nt: TGTGCCATCAGAATGCCAGGGGCGAATGAGCAGTTCTTC; CDR3aa: CAIRMPGANEQFF